This paragraph reports one TCR beta chain. What it recognizes is unknown. The sample is drawn from a study of cytomegalovirus exposure and HLA in healthy donors. As for the study in general: When 350 to 500 donors were genotyped, about 80% of them were found to fall in the Caucasian-associated ancestry cluster.

It was healthy bone marrow donors who served as donors. This PCR relied on a set of 60 Vbeta primers and 13 Jbeta primers. The protocol was immunoSEQ multiplex PCR, while the TCRdb copy is restricted to in-frame clones and leaves out a portion. The profile shows about 140,000 clones, more than 7.5% of them singletons. Study-level points and caveats: Trimming of TCR beta V- and J-genes showed a link, identified in a later analysis, to a missense DCLRE1C variant. A later analysis reportedly identified an Asian-associated ancestry cluster as carrying fewer N-insertions than the approximately 670-donor mean.

The CDR3 is made up of 15 amino acids. The sample comprised PBMCs. The V gene is TRBV21-1, the J gene TRBJ2-1; TRBD1 was called by the table and not checked on the DNA. TRBV21-1 is classified as a pseudogene. The sequence derives from a man in his fifties in good health and CMV-seronegative. CDR3 nucleotides: TGTGCCAGCAGCAAATGGGGGCCCAACTACAATGAGCAGTTCTTC. Translating it yields CASSKWGPNYNEQFF.